This T cell receptor (beta chain) was sequenced for a study of regulatory T cells in long-lasting Graves disease. Construction of the TCR beta libraries employed iRepertoire HTBI primers in conjunction with Arm-PCR of CDR3 regions. Source study methods: Identified across the samples were some 67 TRBV segments and around 14 TRBJ segments. MiXCR was run by TCRdb on the multiplex PCR reads, yielding one entry per CDR3 protein. V and J calls and clone size were set by TCRdb, not the authors. The table has around 400,000 distinct CDR3 sequences, around a sixth seen once. Time point noted: newly diagnosed GD, antithyroid drugs for less than 3 months. RNA from PBMCs was the source of the TCR library. This clonotype has just a few counts. V was trimmed by 5 bases and J by 15 bases, leaving 16 bases between them. The CDR3 is 12 residues long. CDR1 is LNHDA and CDR2 is SQIVND in the germline V gene (reference sequence).

The sequence derives from a female donor with Graves disease. The sample here was peripheral blood mononuclear cells (PBMCs), taken at new diagnosis, from a patient treated with antithyroid drugs. This chain joins TRBV19 and TRBJ1-4; D is unresolved. As DNA, the CDR3 is TGTGCCAGTAGTGAGGACCGATCACGGGTGTTTTTT. The encoded protein is CASSEDRSRVFF.